This entry concerns a single T cell receptor beta chain. This entry is derived from a study of cytomegalovirus exposure and HLA in healthy donors. V lost 1 base, J lost 4 bases, and 3 bases stayed unmatched. The CDR3 has 15 amino acids. Per germline, CDR1 MGHRA and CDR2 YSYEKL. The PCR had 60 Vbeta and 13 Jbeta primers. The repertoire was sequenced with immunoSEQ multiplex PCR; TCRdb's copy has only in-frame clones and lacks some. The table includes some 80,000 clones, about 78% detected once. The chain links TRBV4-1 to TRBJ1-5, with 8 positions matching TRBD1. This TCR was recovered from a man over 45 in good health and CMV-seronegative. Material for sequencing was PBMCs. CDR3 amino acids: CASSQADRENQPQHF. The CDR3 coding sequence is TGCGCCAGCAGCCAAGCGGACAGGGAGAATCAGCCCCAGCATTTT.